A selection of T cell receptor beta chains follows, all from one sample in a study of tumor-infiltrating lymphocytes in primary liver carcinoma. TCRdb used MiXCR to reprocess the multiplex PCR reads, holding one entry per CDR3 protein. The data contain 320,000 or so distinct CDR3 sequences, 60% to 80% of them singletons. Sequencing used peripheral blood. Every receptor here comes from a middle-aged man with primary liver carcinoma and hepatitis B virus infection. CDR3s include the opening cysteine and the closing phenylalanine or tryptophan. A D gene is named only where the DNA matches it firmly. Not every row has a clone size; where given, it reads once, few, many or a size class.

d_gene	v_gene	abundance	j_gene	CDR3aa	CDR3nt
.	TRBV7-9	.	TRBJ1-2	CASSLVGEGIYGYTF	TGTGCCAGCAGCTTAGTTGGGGAGGGAATCTATGGCTACACCTTC
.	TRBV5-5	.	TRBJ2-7	CANSRPGDYIDEQYF	TGTGCCAACAGCAGACCGGGCGACTATATAGACGAGCAGTACTTC
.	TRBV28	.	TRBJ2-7	CASSYPGHSYEQYF	TGTGCCAGCAGCTATCCGGGACATTCCTACGAGCAGTACTTC
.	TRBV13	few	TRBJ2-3	CASSLVAEGTDTQYF	TGTGCCAGCAGCTTAGTTGCAGAGGGCACAGATACGCAGTATTTT
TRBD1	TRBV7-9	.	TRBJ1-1	CASSWGDRSNTGAFF	TGTGCCAGCAGCTGGGGGGACAGATCGAACACTGGAGCTTTCTTT
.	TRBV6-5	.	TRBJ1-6	CASSCSWGPDNSPLHF	TGTGCCAGCAGTTGCTCGTGGGGACCCGATAATTCACCCCTCCACTTT
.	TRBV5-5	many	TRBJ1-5	CASSLWAGDQPQHF	TGTGCCAGCAGCTTGTGGGCGGGGGATCAGCCCCAGCATTTT
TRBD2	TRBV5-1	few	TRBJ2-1	CASSSYTGLAGSAEQFF	TGCGCCAGCAGCTCCTACACGGGACTAGCGGGATCCGCTGAGCAGTTCTTC
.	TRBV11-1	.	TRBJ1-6	CGGSRTLVSPLHF	TGTGGCGGCAGTCGGACACTGGTTTCACCCCTCCACTTT
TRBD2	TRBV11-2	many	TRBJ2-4	CASSLVLAGGGAKNIQYF	TGTGCCAGCAGCTTAGTTCTAGCGGGGGGGGGAGCCAAAAACATTCAGTACTTC
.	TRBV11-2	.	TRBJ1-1	CVSSLDQAGTEAFF	TGTGTCAGCAGCTTAGATCAGGCTGGGACTGAAGCTTTCTTT
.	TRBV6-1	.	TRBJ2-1	CTSNRGGVSHNEQLF	TGTACCAGCAACCGAGGCGGGGTCTCCCACAATGAGCAGCTCTTC
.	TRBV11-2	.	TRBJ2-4	CASSFPGTCETKNIQYF	TGTGCTAGCAGCTTTCCCGGGACTTGCGAGACCAAAAACATTCAGTACTTC
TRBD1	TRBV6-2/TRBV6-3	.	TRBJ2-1	CTSSYTQGQGSYRTRNFYNEQFF	TGTACCAGCAGTTACACCCAGGGACAGGGATCATATCGGACGCGCAACTTCTACAATGAGCAGTTCTTC
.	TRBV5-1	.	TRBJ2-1	CASSLVGLPVEQFF	TGCGCCAGCAGCTTGGTGGGCCTCCCGGTTGAGCAGTTCTTC
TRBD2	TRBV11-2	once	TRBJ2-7	CASRQGVAGGWSYEQYF	TGTGCCAGCAGACAAGGAGTAGCGGGAGGGTGGTCCTACGAGCAGTACTTC
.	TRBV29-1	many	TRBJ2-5	CSVGPEYQETQYF	TGCAGCGTTGGCCCAGAATACCAAGAGACCCAGTACTTC
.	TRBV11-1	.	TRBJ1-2	CASSNEGPWMDYTF	TGTGCCAGCAGCAACGAAGGACCGTGGATGGACTACACCTTC
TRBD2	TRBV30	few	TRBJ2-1	CASRAGTSDYNEQFF	TGTGCCTCTCGTGCCGGGACTAGCGACTACAATGAGCAGTTCTTC
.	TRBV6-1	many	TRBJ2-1	CASSVKLTYNEQFF	TGTGCCAGCAGTGTCAAACTGACGTACAATGAGCAGTTCTTC
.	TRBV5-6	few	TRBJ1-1	CASSQRGRETEAFF	TGTGCCAGCAGCCAAAGGGGCAGGGAGACTGAAGCTTTCTTT
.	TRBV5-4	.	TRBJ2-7	CASSLDSIQSTKQYF	TGTGCCAGCAGCTTGGATTCCATCCAGTCTACCAAGCAGTACTTC
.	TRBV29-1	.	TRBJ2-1	CSVVRSEQFF	TGCAGCGTTGTTCGAAGTGAGCAGTTCTTC
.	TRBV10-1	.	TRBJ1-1	CAISLTRGKNTEAFF	TGCGCCATCAGTTTAACCCGGGGAAAGAACACTGAAGCTTTCTTT
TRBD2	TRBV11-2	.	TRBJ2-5	CTSSPWTSVNQETQYF	TGTACCAGCAGCCCTTGGACTAGCGTGAATCAAGAGACCCAGTACTTC
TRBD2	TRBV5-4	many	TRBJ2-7	CASSSRTSSWVADEQYF	TGTGCCAGCAGCTCCCGGACTAGCTCATGGGTGGCTGACGAGCAGTACTTC
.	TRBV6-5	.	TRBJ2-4	CAWSEITTVNFQYF	TGTGCCTGGAGTGAAATCACCACAGTAAATTTTCAGTACTTC
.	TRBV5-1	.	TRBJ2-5	CASRKEGNTYQETQYF	TGCGCCAGCAGGAAAGAAGGGAATACTTATCAAGAGACCCAGTACTTC
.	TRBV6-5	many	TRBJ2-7	CASRGIAVTYEQYF	TGTGCCAGCAGGGGAATAGCGGTCACCTACGAGCAGTACTTC
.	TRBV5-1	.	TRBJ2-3	CASSYQITDTQYF	TGCGCCAGCAGCTACCAGATCACAGATACGCAGTATTTT
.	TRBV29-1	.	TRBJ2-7	CSVTQGQLTSALYF	TGCAGCGTCACACAGGGACAACTCACCTCTGCGCTGTACTTT
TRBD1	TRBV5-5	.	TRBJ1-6	CACSLRGNSPLHF	TGTGCCTGCAGCCTCAGGGGGAATTCACCCCTCCACTTT
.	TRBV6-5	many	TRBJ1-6	CASSYSNPGNAPLHF	TGTGCCAGCAGTTACTCGAATCCGGGAAACGCGCCCCTCCACTTT
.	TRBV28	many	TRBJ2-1	CASSLSGRVGNEQFF	TGTGCCAGCAGTTTATCGGGCCGGGTGGGGAATGAGCAGTTCTTC
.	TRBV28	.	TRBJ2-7	CASRPPRGWFEQYF	TGTGCCAGCAGACCCCCCCGGGGGTGGTTCGAGCAGTACTTC
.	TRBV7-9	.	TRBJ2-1	CVSSDSLSENNELFF	TGTGTCAGCAGTGACAGTTTATCCGAAAACAATGAGCTGTTCTTC
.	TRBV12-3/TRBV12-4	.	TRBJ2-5	CASSRGIGTAQETQYF	TGTGCCAGCAGCCGAGGGATTGGTACCGCTCAAGAGACACAGTACTTC
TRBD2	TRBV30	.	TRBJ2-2	CAWSGTSLRAGELSF	TGTGCCTGGAGTGGGACTAGTTTACGCGCCGGGGAGCTGTCTTTT
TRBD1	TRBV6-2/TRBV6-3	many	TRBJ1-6	CASKDATGQQNSPLHF	TGTGCCAGCAAGGATGCCACGGGACAGCAGAATTCACCCCTCCACTTT
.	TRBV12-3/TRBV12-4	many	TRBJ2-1	CASSLSGTREQFF	TGTGCCAGCAGTTTATCCGGGACCCGTGAGCAGTTCTTC
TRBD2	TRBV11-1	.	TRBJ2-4	CTSSSQGGVGNIQYF	TGTACCAGTAGCTCCCAGGGAGGGGTGGGAAACATTCAGTACTTC